Below, one T cell receptor beta chain is given with its context. The antigen it recognizes is unknown. It has no much larger one-base neighbor in the sample; base qualities were not kept. These data are taken from a study of shared clonotypes between healthy human individuals (dated by TCRdb to about 2020). Broadly, across the study: The cohort included a few men and two women between 18 and 49 years of age. To estimate repertoire size and how much clonotypes are shared between individuals, the study performed deep sequencing of blood TCR repertoires from about five healthy adults. To increase sequencing depth and limit assay-specific biases, different laboratories used diverse techniques to prepare libraries and sequence TCR repertoires. Between about 0.8 and 9 billion PBMCs per donor were obtained by leukapheresis.

Using the deep immunoSEQ assay, multiplex PCR amplified TCR CDR3 regions from genomic DNA. Extracted genomic DNA from each cell subset was spread evenly across all wells of several immunoSEQ 96-well plates, with each plate serving as a replicate. For unsorted PBMC, approximately 300 ng of genomic DNA, equivalent to roughly 30,000 T cell genomes, went into each replicate PCR. Ten immunoSEQ deep assay plates were used to sequence unsorted PBMC genomic DNA. The purified libraries were quantified using a Qubit 3.0 fluorometer, sized with a Bioanalyzer 2100, and then quantified again using the KAPA Library Quantification kit. A separate single-read 150-cycle Illumina NextSeq 550 flow cell was used to sequence each immunoSEQ 96-well plate. In the authors' own workflow: Because only junctional sequences without quality scores were contained in the immunoSEQ output, filtering matching that applied to full-length reads could not be performed. To assign V/J genes and CDR3, sequences were annotated against IMGT germline references using PyIR, a Python wrapper for IgBLAST v1.9. Reads were filtered out if the reads had weak V/J assignments (E-value above 1e-6), no CDR3, stop codons, out-of-frame junctions, or ambiguous translated residues. V3J clonotypes were defined as sequences sharing an identical inferred V gene, J gene, and CDR3 amino acid sequence. Percentage overlap between repertoires was computed as shared unique clonotypes divided by the size of the smaller repertoire. RTK rarefaction, the Chao1 estimator, and Recon v2.1 estimates of unobserved clonotypes were used to assess repertoire richness. This is the immuneACCESS table as TCRdb keeps it, with only in-frame sequences that have V and J called. A part of the clones is gone; compared with another copy, unresolved V genes explain less than half, and the rest is unexplained. V and J calls and clone size are given by that table; D and trimming were obtained from the DNA. This sample comprises under 600,000 clones, nearly 80% of them detected only once. The ten top clones hold around an eighth of the sample.

Donors were healthy HIV-negative adults with no recently reported acute infections or vaccinations. Only Caucasian adults living in Nashville, Tennessee, USA were represented among the donors. For unsorted samples, 75 million to 90 million PBMCs were counted, and genomic DNA was extracted using the QIAamp DNA Blood Mini kit. Blood was collected by leukapheresis, and PBMCs were isolated by Ficoll-Histopaque density gradient centrifugation and then cryopreserved in liquid nitrogen vapor phase. The paper's findings and limits, for the study overall: The small number of donors limited the genetic and exposure-history diversity represented. Based on pairwise subsampling, the degree of clonotype sharing among donors was expected to be affected by sequencing depth. Only blood was sampled, and tissue TCR repertoires likely differ from those in blood.

The sequenced material came from PBMCs. This sequence originates from a woman in her thirties or forties in good health. Some clones in this sample may be carry-over from other donors' samples.

The nucleotide sequence is TGTGCCACCCCCTCAGATCGGATCGGGGAGCTGTTTTTT. Its amino acids are CATPSDRIGELFF. This chain is built from TRBV19 and TRBJ2-2, with the D gene call left open. Trimming costs V 10 bases and J 7 bases, and their ends lie 16 bases apart. CDR1 LNHDA and CDR2 SQIVND were looked up in the germline V gene (reference sequence). The CDR3 covers 13 residues, taking in both the cysteine and the phenylalanine. Only the CDR3 portion is preserved as DNA: 39 bases, with reading frame beginning at the first base.